The rows below give T cell receptor beta chains drawn from one sample of a study of PD-1 blockade in classical Hodgkin lymphoma. Sequencing was performed with immunoSEQ multiplex PCR; in TCRdb, only in-frame clones are kept and a portion is missing. This sample has about 110,000 clones, with about 88% found just once. This specimen consisted of peripheral blood mononuclear cells (PBMCs), obtained before the second cycle of nivolumab. The receptor set was obtained from a human donor with classical Hodgkin lymphoma. Both conserved end residues are part of each CDR3. A D gene is named only where the DNA matches it firmly. Size is stated for part of the rows, as once, few or many counts, or as a class when the clone is expanded.

DNA: TGCGCCAGCAGCGCGGGACTAGCGGACTACGAGCAGTACTTC
CDR3: CASSAGLADYEQYF
J: TRBJ2-7
size: NA
D: TRBD2
V: TRBV4-1

DNA: TGTGCCAGCAGTTCCTACCGGGGGACCTCCTTGGGTGAAGCTTTCTTT
CDR3: CASSSYRGTSLGEAFF
J: TRBJ1-1
size: once
D: NA
V: TRBV28

DNA: TGCAGCGTTGACGGGCGGATGAACACTGAAGCTTTCTTT
CDR3: CSVDGRMNTEAFF
J: TRBJ1-1
size: NA
D: NA
V: TRBV29-1

DNA: TGTGCCAGCAGTGACTCCGGGACTCAAAACACTGAAGCTTTCTTT
CDR3: CASSDSGTQNTEAFF
J: TRBJ1-1
size: NA
D: NA
V: TRBV6-5

DNA: TGTGCCAGCACCCGACGACTAGCGGGCTACAATGAGCAGTTCTTC
CDR3: CASTRRLAGYNEQFF
J: TRBJ2-1
size: NA
D: TRBD2
V: TRBV6-5

DNA: TGTGCCAGCAGCCGGACGGGTTTTAGGACTGAAGCTTTCTTT
CDR3: CASSRTGFRTEAFF
J: TRBJ1-1
size: NA
D: NA
V: TRBV11-2

DNA: TGCGCCAGCAGCTCGGACAGGGTGAATGAGCAGTTCTTC
CDR3: CASSSDRVNEQFF
J: TRBJ2-1
size: NA
D: TRBD1
V: TRBV5-1

DNA: TGTGCCAGCAGCGTCCTCGGACTAGCGGTAGATACGCAGTATTTT
CDR3: CASSVLGLAVDTQYF
J: TRBJ2-3
size: NA
D: TRBD2
V: TRBV9

DNA: TGTGCCAGCAGGGCCCAACCGCCGTCAGATACGCAGTATTTT
CDR3: CASRAQPPSDTQYF
J: TRBJ2-3
size: NA
D: NA
V: TRBV6-6

DNA: TGCGCCAGCAGCGCCCGGACTAGCGGGACCACCACCCCCTACCCCGAGCAGTACTTC
CDR3: CASSARTSGTTTPYPEQYF
J: TRBJ2-7
size: NA
D: TRBD2
V: TRBV4-1

DNA: TGTGCCTGGAGTTGGGGGTCCTACAATGAGCAGTTCTTC
CDR3: CAWSWGSYNEQFF
J: TRBJ2-1
size: NA
D: NA
V: TRBV30

DNA: TGCGCCAGCAGCTTACCGGGTAACAATGAGCAGTTCTTC
CDR3: CASSLPGNNEQFF
J: TRBJ2-1
size: once
D: NA
V: TRBV5-1

DNA: TGTGCCAGCAGTGAAGCGCGAGGGGCTAGCGGGGTCTACAATGAGCAGTTCTTC
CDR3: CASSEARGASGVYNEQFF
J: TRBJ2-1
size: NA
D: TRBD2
V: TRBV2

DNA: TGTGCCAGCTCACCGGGACAGGTCGCAGATACGCAGTATTTT
CDR3: CASSPGQVADTQYF
J: TRBJ2-3
size: NA
D: TRBD1
V: TRBV7-2

DNA: TGTGCCAGCAGTTTCTTTCTAGCGGGAGGAGACGAGCAGTACTTC
CDR3: CASSFFLAGGDEQYF
J: TRBJ2-7
size: NA
D: TRBD2
V: TRBV28

DNA: TGTGCCAGCAGCCCACAGCAGGGGGGAGCGGGACGGGGTGAGCAGTTCTTC
CDR3: CASSPQQGGAGRGEQFF
J: TRBJ2-1
size: NA
D: NA
V: TRBV2

DNA: TGCGCCAGCAAGGGTACGACAGGAGACTATGGCTACACCTTC
CDR3: CASKGTTGDYGYTF
J: TRBJ1-2
size: once
D: NA
V: TRBV5-1

DNA: TGTGCCTGGAGTGCCCAATTGGGCTATGGCTACACCTTC
CDR3: CAWSAQLGYGYTF
J: TRBJ1-2
size: NA
D: NA
V: TRBV30

DNA: TGTGCCAGCAGCGTTGGACCCACAGATACGCAGTATTTT
CDR3: CASSVGPTDTQYF
J: TRBJ2-3
size: NA
D: NA
V: TRBV11-3

DNA: TGCGCCAGCAGCCCCATGGACAGGGGAGGGGGTACGCAGTATTTT
CDR3: CASSPMDRGGGTQYF
J: TRBJ2-3
size: NA
D: TRBD1
V: TRBV4-1

DNA: TGTGCCAGCAGCGCAAGCGGGCGGGCCTCAGGGGAGCTGTTTTTT
CDR3: CASSASGRASGELFF
J: TRBJ2-2
size: NA
D: NA
V: TRBV9

DNA: TGTGCCAGCAGCTTAGAGCCGGGAGGGCCTGGAGATACGCAGTATTTT
CDR3: CASSLEPGGPGDTQYF
J: TRBJ2-3
size: once
D: TRBD2
V: TRBV7-2

DNA: TGCGCCAGCAGCCAAGAAAGTTGGGGGGGGCGGGAGGTGAGAGCTTTCTTT
CDR3: CASSQESWGGREVRAFF
J: TRBJ1-1
size: NA
D: NA
V: TRBV4-1

DNA: TGTGCCAGCAGCTTACTTCGGCGGGACAGGGCCTACAATGAGCAGTTCTTC
CDR3: CASSLLRRDRAYNEQFF
J: TRBJ2-1
size: NA
D: TRBD1
V: TRBV7-8

DNA: TGTGCCAGCAATGAGGGTGAAGCTTTCTTT
CDR3: CASNEGEAFF
J: TRBJ1-1
size: NA
D: NA
V: TRBV6-1

DNA: TGTGCCAGCAGGTCTGGACTCGGCGCGGATACGCAGTATTTT
CDR3: CASRSGLGADTQYF
J: TRBJ2-3
size: NA
D: NA
V: TRBV9

DNA: TGTGCCAGCAGTTACTCCGGGACAGGGAATGGCTACACCTTC
CDR3: CASSYSGTGNGYTF
J: TRBJ1-2
size: NA
D: TRBD1
V: TRBV6-5

DNA: TGTGCCAGCAGTAACCTCGGAGGGAGTACTGAAGCTTTCTTT
CDR3: CASSNLGGSTEAFF
J: TRBJ1-1
size: NA
D: NA
V: TRBV2

DNA: TGTGCCAGCAACGAAAAAGGGAAAGAGCACAGCACGAACACCGGGGAGCTGTTTTTT
CDR3: CASNEKGKEHSTNTGELFF
J: TRBJ2-2
size: NA
D: NA
V: TRBV16

DNA: TGTGCCAGCAGTTTTCTGCGGGGTCAAGAGACCCAGTACTTC
CDR3: CASSFLRGQETQYF
J: TRBJ2-5
size: NA
D: NA
V: TRBV28

DNA: TGTGCCAGCAGCCGGTGGGGGGGACCGGGACAGTCGAGCACCGGGGAGCTGTTTTTT
CDR3: CASSRWGGPGQSSTGELFF
J: TRBJ2-2
size: NA
D: NA
V: TRBV11-2

DNA: TGTGCCAGCAGTTACGACAGATACTCTGGAAACACCATATATTTT
CDR3: CASSYDRYSGNTIYF
J: TRBJ1-3
size: NA
D: NA
V: TRBV6-5

DNA: TGTGCCAGTAGGGACCCTGGGACTTACAATGAGCAGTTCTTC
CDR3: CASRDPGTYNEQFF
J: TRBJ2-1
size: NA
D: NA
V: TRBV19

DNA: TGTGCCAGTCTGGGGCCAGGGGGCTCCTACGAGCAGTACTTC
CDR3: CASLGPGGSYEQYF
J: TRBJ2-7
size: NA
D: TRBD1
V: TRBV19